Listed below are T cell receptor beta chains from one sample, sequenced in a study of cytomegalovirus exposure and HLA in healthy donors. TCRdb's copy holds only in-frame clones and misses some; the assay was immunoSEQ multiplex PCR. Here the sample spans approximately 170,000 clones, roughly four fifths being singletons. The sample comprised PBMCs. The receptors here all came from a man aged 35-49 years in good health and CMV-seronegative. The CDR3 runs from the conserved cysteine through the conserved F or W. The D gene is left open where the match is weak. Only some rows state a clone size, as once, few, many or a class for expanded clones.

TRBD1	-	TRBV19	TRBJ1-2	CASSIRDSPNYGYTF	TGTGCCAGTAGTATCCGGGACAGTCCAAACTATGGCTACACCTTC
TRBD1	few	TRBV19	TRBJ1-5	CASGEDRARRGNQPQHF	TGTGCCAGTGGAGAGGACAGGGCACGCCGTGGCAATCAGCCCCAGCATTTT
TRBD2	-	TRBV30	TRBJ2-7	CAWSVQREGRGEQYF	TGTGCCTGGAGTGTACAACGGGAGGGGAGGGGCGAGCAGTACTTC
TRBD2	-	TRBV11-3	TRBJ2-2	CASSSSRLAGAWDGELFF	TGTGCCAGCAGCTCTTCCCGACTAGCGGGAGCCTGGGACGGGGAGCTGTTTTTT
-	-	TRBV5-1	TRBJ2-3	CASSLEGEQDTQYF	TGCGCCAGCAGCTTGGAAGGGGAACAAGATACGCAGTATTTT
TRBD2	once	TRBV7-9	TRBJ2-7	CASSTGTSFFEQYF	TGTGCCAGCAGCACCGGGACTAGTTTTTTCGAGCAGTACTTC
TRBD2	-	TRBV28	TRBJ2-7	CASSFGYGREIEQYF	TGTGCCAGCAGTTTCGGCTACGGGAGGGAAATCGAGCAGTACTTC
TRBD2	-	TRBV14	TRBJ2-2	CASSQGRTGGDTGELFF	TGTGCCAGCAGCCAAGGAAGAACGGGAGGAGACACCGGGGAGCTGTTTTTT
TRBD2	once	TRBV27	TRBJ2-7	CASRFSGRMGYEQYF	TGTGCCAGCAGATTTAGCGGGAGGATGGGGTACGAGCAGTACTTC
-	-	TRBV11-3	TRBJ2-1	CASSSIRSYNEQFF	TGTGCCAGCAGCAGCATTCGCTCCTACAATGAGCAGTTCTTC
TRBD2	-	TRBV5-4	TRBJ2-5	CASSKPTSGRNQETQYF	TGTGCCAGCAGCAAACCGACTAGCGGGAGAAACCAAGAGACCCAGTACTTC
-	-	TRBV19	TRBJ1-5	CASSILVPYNQPQHF	TGTGCCAGTAGTATTCTAGTGCCATACAATCAGCCCCAGCATTTT
TRBD1	-	TRBV6-6	TRBJ1-2	CASSSRTGNGYTF	TGTGCCAGCAGTTCGAGGACAGGGAATGGCTACACCTTC
-	-	TRBV15	TRBJ2-6	CATSRDFSGANVLTF	TGTGCCACCAGCAGGGACTTCTCTGGGGCCAACGTCCTGACTTTC
TRBD1	-	TRBV7-2	TRBJ1-4	CASSFPGQGSEKLFF	TGTGCCAGCAGCTTTCCGGGACAGGGAAGCGAAAAACTGTTTTTT
TRBD1	-	TRBV10-3	TRBJ1-1	CAISLEGADTEAFF	TGTGCCATCAGCTTGGAGGGGGCGGACACTGAAGCTTTCTTT
-	few	TRBV27	TRBJ2-1	CASSFSGGYNEQFF	TGTGCCAGCAGTTTTAGCGGAGGGTACAATGAGCAGTTCTTC
-	-	TRBV30	TRBJ1-6	CAWSVEQGPYSPLHF	TGTGCCTGGAGTGTAGAGCAGGGTCCCTATTCACCCCTCCACTTT
-	-	TRBV2	TRBJ1-2	CASSDAVNGYTF	TGTGCCAGCAGTGACGCGGTGAATGGCTACACCTTC
TRBD2	-	TRBV27	TRBJ2-7	CASSRLAVVHEQYF	TGTGCCAGCAGTAGACTAGCGGTGGTCCACGAGCAGTACTTC
TRBD2	-	TRBV6-6	TRBJ2-1	CASSYTGLAGGEQFF	TGTGCCAGCAGTTACACGGGACTAGCGGGAGGAGAGCAGTTCTTC
-	few	TRBV18	TRBJ2-6	CASSPRSHHRVDSGANVLTF	TGTGCCAGCTCACCACGAAGTCATCACAGGGTGGACTCTGGGGCCAACGTCCTGACTTTC
-	once	TRBV11-3	TRBJ1-1	CASSFREGTEAFF	TGTGCCAGCAGCTTTAGGGAGGGCACTGAAGCTTTCTTT
-	once	TRBV7-2	TRBJ2-1	CASSSSGGTNEQFF	TGTGCCAGCTCAAGTTCCGGCGGAACCAATGAGCAGTTCTTC
TRBD2	-	TRBV11-1	TRBJ2-5	CASLKGRDGRETQYF	TGTGCCAGCCTCAAGGGGAGGGATGGAAGAGAGACCCAGTACTTC
TRBD2	-	TRBV2	TRBJ2-1	CASRRERDSYNEQFF	TGTGCCAGCAGGAGGGAGCGGGATTCTTACAATGAGCAGTTCTTC
-	-	TRBV7-3	TRBJ1-1	CASSLTHSYTEAFF	TGTGCCAGCAGCTTAACGCACTCGTACACTGAAGCTTTCTTT
-	-	TRBV11-1	TRBJ2-5	CASSPRGIAERETQYF	TGTGCCAGCAGCCCTCGAGGAATAGCGGAACGAGAGACCCAGTACTTC
-	-	TRBV6-1	TRBJ2-2	CASGGRRTGELFF	TGTGCCAGCGGGGGCCGACGCACCGGGGAGCTGTTTTTT
TRBD1	-	TRBV9	TRBJ1-4	CASSVSGGEKLFF	TGTGCCAGCAGCGTGTCAGGGGGTGAAAAACTGTTTTTT
-	-	TRBV7-2	TRBJ2-3	CASSIKGSGHTDTQYF	TGTGCCAGCAGTATAAAAGGAAGCGGCCACACAGATACGCAGTATTTT
TRBD1	-	TRBV6-5	TRBJ1-5	CASSGRDSDQPQHF	TGTGCCAGCAGTGGCCGGGACAGCGATCAGCCCCAGCATTTT
TRBD2	-	TRBV19	TRBJ2-2	CASTIQAGGDTGELFF	TGTGCCAGTACCATCCAAGCGGGAGGGGACACCGGGGAGCTGTTTTTT
TRBD1	-	TRBV30	TRBJ1-3	CATDRTAGNTIYF	TGTGCCACGGACAGGACCGCTGGAAACACCATATATTTT
-	-	TRBV7-2	TRBJ1-3	CASSLGGQEKRNTIYF	TGTGCCAGCAGTCTAGGGGGTCAGGAAAAGAGGAACACCATATATTTT
-	-	TRBV27	TRBJ1-1	CASSGLMNTEAFF	TGTGCCAGCTCGGGACTTATGAACACTGAAGCTTTCTTT
-	-	TRBV29-1	TRBJ2-1	CSVEKTGEGEQFF	TGCAGCGTTGAAAAGACAGGGGAGGGAGAGCAGTTCTTC
TRBD1	-	TRBV5-1	TRBJ2-3	CASSHRQGVAADTQYF	TGCGCCAGCAGCCACAGACAGGGGGTAGCGGCAGATACGCAGTATTTT
TRBD1	-	TRBV2	TRBJ1-4	CASSEVWDSPVPNEKLFF	TGTGCCAGCAGTGAAGTATGGGACAGTCCTGTTCCGAATGAAAAACTGTTTTTT
-	-	TRBV11-2	TRBJ1-3	CASSWGGAATIYF	TGTGCCAGCAGCTGGGGAGGGGCCGCCACCATATATTTT
-	-	TRBV7-8	TRBJ1-1	CASSLVQDTEAFF	TGTGCCAGCAGCTTAGTGCAGGACACTGAAGCTTTCTTT
-	-	TRBV2	TRBJ2-5	CASSSPGGTQETQYF	TGTGCCAGCAGTTCCCCCGGGGGTACCCAAGAGACCCAGTACTTC
-	-	TRBV9	TRBJ2-3	CASGGSWATDTQYF	TGTGCCAGCGGGGGGAGTTGGGCCACAGATACGCAGTATTTT
-	-	TRBV11-2	TRBJ2-2	CASSRLRGNTGELFF	TGTGCCAGCAGCCGTCTTCGGGGAAACACCGGGGAGCTGTTTTTT
-	-	TRBV30	TRBJ1-5	CAWSALRGNQPQHF	TGTGCCTGGAGTGCACTCCGGGGCAATCAGCCCCAGCATTTT
-	-	TRBV28	TRBJ1-5	CASSPGLPQHF	TGTGCCAGCAGCCCGGGATTGCCCCAGCATTTT
-	-	TRBV6-6	TRBJ2-5	CASSYSPHSDQETQYF	TGTGCCAGCAGTTACTCCCCCCACTCCGATCAAGAGACCCAGTACTTC
-	few	TRBV6-1	TRBJ2-5	CASRGDSTYQETQYF	TGTGCCAGCAGGGGGGACTCTACGTACCAAGAGACCCAGTACTTC
-	once	TRBV18	TRBJ1-1	CASSPEAGNTEAFF	TGTGCCAGCTCGCCCGAGGCGGGGAACACTGAAGCTTTCTTT
-	-	TRBV9	TRBJ1-3	CASSVGGNGNTIYF	TGTGCCAGCAGCGTCGGGGGGAACGGAAACACCATATATTTT
-	-	TRBV15	TRBJ1-5	CATSSGPDPGGQPQHF	TGTGCCACCAGCAGCGGTCCGGACCCCGGAGGGCAGCCCCAGCATTTT
TRBD2	-	TRBV27	TRBJ2-3	CASSRTPPSGIPAGTQYF	TGTGCCAGCAGTAGGACCCCACCTAGCGGGATTCCCGCAGGTACGCAGTATTTT